This TCR beta chain was identified during a study of Graves' ophthalmopathy and Graves' hyperthyroidism. Study findings and constraints: A classifier, a 13-signature model, separated ophthalmopathy from stable hyperthyroidism with 87.88% sensitivity and around 83% specificity.

Amplified TCR beta CDR3 regions were obtained using RNA transcripts as template. HTBI primers were used in a first-round RT-PCR, which preceded a second-round multiplex PCR. In TCRdb, the multiplex PCR reads were re-called with MiXCR into one record per CDR3 protein. Among some 400,000 distinct CDR3 sequences listed, roughly 18% were seen once. Each diagnosis was determined on the basis of clinical symptoms, serum thyroxine, TRAb, thyroid ultrasound and orbital computed tomography. This clonotype has ten or more counts. As yet, its antigen is unknown. Sequences were obtained from peripheral blood. This sequence originates from a woman aged 18-30 years with Graves' ophthalmopathy.

The DNA for the CDR3 is TGTGCCAGCAGTTACGGCGGTTCACTAGCCAAAAACATTCAGTACTTC. This translates into CASSYGGSLAKNIQYF. The chain links TRBV6-2 or TRBV6-3 to TRBJ2-4, with D hard to call. Germline CDR1 is MNHEY and CDR2 is SVGEGT. The CDR3 runs 16 residues. V was trimmed by 2 bases and J by 0 bases, leaving 11 bases between them.